The following is a T cell receptor (beta chain) sequence with its context. Its antigen is undetermined. At the DNA level, this CDR3 is encoded by other sequences in the same sample as well. Libraries were prepared by immunoSEQ multiplex PCR; TCRdb keeps only in-frame clonotypes and omits some of them. This sample has 2.5 million or so clones, with around 94% found just once. This sample is drawn from a study of shared clonotypes between healthy human individuals. Study outcomes and limitations: Generally, naive subsets (rather than memory subsets) showed larger estimated richness.

V was shortened by 0 bases and J by 4 bases, with 7 bases between the two germline ends. Per the germline V gene, CDR1 is SGDLS and CDR2 is YYNGEE. The CDR3 has 13 residues. Material: naive CD4+ T cells sorted from blood. Documented subset: CD45RA+ positively selected. The rearrangement uses TRBV9 and TRBJ1-2; D may be TRBD1 (5 bases). This clonotype was sampled from a man younger than 35 in good health. This chain's CDR3 is CASSVEDSYGYTF. CDR3 bases: TGTGCCAGCAGCGTAGAAGACAGCTATGGCTACACCTTC.